This T cell receptor beta chain was captured in a study of shared clonotypes between healthy human individuals. In the case of this clone: The target antigen is unknown.

The junction had 2 bases not matched to a gene; V was cut back by 5 bases and J by 7 bases. There are 11 residues in the CDR3. CDR1 and CDR2 (germline): SEHNR, FQNEAQ (reference sequence). Study outcomes and limitations: Naive subsets generally had larger estimated richness than memory subsets. Clonotype sharing among the donors was expected to vary with sequencing depth.

Only Caucasian adults living in Nashville, Tennessee made up the donor group. Assay used: immunoSEQ multiplex PCR; TCRdb lists only in-frame clones, some missing. Of approximately 180,000 clones in the sample, roughly 93% are singletons; the top ten hold 0.067%. This sequence originates from a young woman in good health. The chain recombines TRBV7-9 with TRBJ2-7; 7 bases line up with TRBD1. What was sequenced was naive CD4+ T cells sorted from blood. Documented subset: CD45RA+ positively selected. CDR3 in amino acids: CASSEDREQYF. The CDR3 region has the DNA TGTGCCAGCAGCGAGGACAGGGAGCAGTACTTC. The full variable domain, completed using reference TRBV7-9 and TRBJ2-7, is DTGVSQNPRHKITKRGQNVTFRCDPISEHNRLYWYRQTLGQGPEFLTYFQNEAQLEKSRLLSDRFSAERPKGSFSTLEIQRTEQGDSAMYLCASSEDREQYFGPGTRLTVT.